The rows below give T cell receptor beta chains drawn from one sample of a study of T cell responses to AZD1222 COVID-19 vaccine. Profiled with immunoSEQ multiplex PCR; TCRdb holds only in-frame clones, not every one. The repertoire holds about 120,000 clones, with approximately 90% as singletons. Specimen: peripheral blood, collected 28 days after the second AZD1222 dose. The receptors were gathered from an adult who received the AZD1222 COVID-19 vaccine. Both conserved end residues are part of each CDR3. A D gene is named only where the DNA matches it firmly. Size is stated for part of the rows, as once, few or many counts, or as a class when the clone is expanded.

CASSEQGPGGTF,TGTGCCAGCAGTGAACAGGGTCCGGGCGGTACCTTC,.,.,12,TRBJ1-2,TRBV6-1
CASSLALTTGELFF,TGTGCCAGCAGTTTAGCTCTGACCACCGGGGAGCTGTTTTTT,.,.,14,TRBJ2-2,TRBV27
CASSFRNTEAFF,TGTGCCAGCAGCTTCCGGAACACTGAAGCTTTCTTT,.,.,12,TRBJ1-1,TRBV5-5
CASSISGGASYNEQFF,TGTGCCAGCAGTATTAGCGGGGGGGCGTCGTACAATGAGCAGTTCTTC,many,TRBD2,16,TRBJ2-1,TRBV27
CASSPSTEAFF,TGTGCCAGCAGCCCCTCGACCGAAGCTTTCTTT,.,.,11,TRBJ1-1,TRBV28
CASSLGATSGGWEQFF,TGTGCCAGCAGCTTAGGGGCGACTAGCGGGGGTTGGGAGCAGTTCTTC,.,TRBD2,16,TRBJ2-1,TRBV7-2
CASSTGGFNEQFF,TGCGCCAGCAGCACCGGGGGGTTCAATGAGCAGTTCTTC,.,TRBD2,13,TRBJ2-1,TRBV5-1
CSARYRTQAFF,TGCAGTGCTAGATACAGGACGCAAGCTTTCTTT,once,.,11,TRBJ1-1,TRBV20-1
CASSQEVGSGEKLFF,TGTGCCAGCAGCCAAGAGGTCGGGTCCGGAGAAAAACTGTTTTTT,.,.,15,TRBJ1-4,TRBV14
CASSLAGGAGPQHF,TGTGCCAGCAGCTTAGCGGGCGGGGCAGGGCCCCAGCATTTT,.,.,14,TRBJ1-5,TRBV7-8
CASSLGGNSGNTIYF,TGCGCCAGCAGCTTGGGAGGAAACTCTGGAAACACCATATATTTT,.,.,15,TRBJ1-3,TRBV5-1
CASSPLTSGGAYEQYF,TGTGCCAGCAGTCCCCTAACTAGCGGGGGGGCCTACGAGCAGTACTTC,.,TRBD2,16,TRBJ2-7,TRBV6-2/TRBV6-3
CASSQEGSQSPLHF,TGTGCCAGCAGCCAAGAGGGGTCTCAATCACCCCTCCACTTT,.,.,14,TRBJ1-6,TRBV3-1/TRBV3-2
CASSQDSQTGELFF,TGCGCCAGCAGCCAGGACAGCCAAACGGGGGAGCTGTTTTTT,.,.,14,TRBJ2-2,TRBV4-3
CASTSGGASTDTQYF,TGTGCTTCGACTAGCGGGGGGGCTAGCACAGATACGCAGTATTTT,once,TRBD2,15,TRBJ2-3,TRBV30
CASRLAPSNNEQFF,TGTGCCAGCAGACTGGCCCCATCTAACAATGAGCAGTTCTTC,.,.,14,TRBJ2-1,TRBV2
CASSQLLAGGPETQYF,TGCGCCAGCAGCCAATTACTAGCGGGGGGGCCTGAGACCCAGTACTTC,.,TRBD2,16,TRBJ2-5,TRBV4-1
CASSLGRNTIYF,TGTGCCAGCAGCTTAGGACGGAACACCATATATTTT,.,.,12,TRBJ1-3,TRBV11-2
CASSQAGTGGAYAGNTIYF,TGCGCCAGCAGCCAAGCTGGGACAGGGGGCGCATATGCCGGAAACACCATATATTTT,.,TRBD1,19,TRBJ1-3,TRBV4-1
CASSLEQRTGELFF,TGTGCCAGCTCACTCGAACAGAGGACCGGGGAGCTGTTTTTT,.,.,14,TRBJ2-2,TRBV18
CASSLTPGRDVSNYGYTF,TGTGCCAGCAGCTTAACCCCGGGTAGGGACGTTTCTAACTATGGCTACACCTTC,.,.,18,TRBJ1-2,TRBV7-3
CASSWSTGTGELFF,TGCGCCAGCAGTTGGTCGACCGGCACCGGGGAGCTGTTTTTT,.,.,14,TRBJ2-2,TRBV10-1
CAISGRASGGNYNEQFF,TGTGCCATCAGTGGTAGGGCTAGCGGGGGTAACTACAATGAGCAGTTCTTC,.,TRBD2,17,TRBJ2-1,TRBV10-3
CASRREAGGRNEQFF,TGTGCCAGCAGGCGGGAGGCGGGGGGTCGCAATGAGCAGTTCTTC,.,TRBD2,15,TRBJ2-1,TRBV28
CASSLDRREQYF,TGTGCCAGCAGCTTGGACCGACGAGAGCAGTACTTC,.,.,12,TRBJ2-7,TRBV7-9
CASGPMGGGLLSLARLTGELFF,TGTGCTAGTGGTCCCATGGGTGGGGGTCTGCTTTCACTGGCTCGGCTCACCGGGGAGCTGTTTTTT,.,.,22,TRBJ2-2,TRBV12-5
CAWRPPSGGYFF,TGTGCCTGGAGGCCGCCTAGCGGGGGGTACTTCTTC,.,TRBD2,12,TRBJ2-1,TRBV30
CASSPRRSSGANVLTF,TGTGCCAGCAGCCCGAGGCGGAGCTCTGGGGCCAACGTCCTGACTTTC,.,.,16,TRBJ2-6,TRBV6-2/TRBV6-3